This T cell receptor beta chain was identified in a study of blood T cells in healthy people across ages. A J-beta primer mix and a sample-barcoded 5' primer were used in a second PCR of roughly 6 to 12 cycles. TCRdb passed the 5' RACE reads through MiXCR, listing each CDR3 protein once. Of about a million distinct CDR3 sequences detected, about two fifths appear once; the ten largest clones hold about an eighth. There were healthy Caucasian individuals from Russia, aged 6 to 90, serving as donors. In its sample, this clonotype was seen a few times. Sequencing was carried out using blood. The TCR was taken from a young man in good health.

Here the CDR3 reads CASSFGPRGDTQYF. CDR3 sequence (DNA): TGTGCCAGCAGTTTTGGGCCCCGGGGAGATACGCAGTATTTT. V and J are TRBV12-3 or TRBV12-4 and TRBJ2-3, with D tentatively TRBD2 (5 bases). The CDR3 consists of 14 residues. Deletions cut 3 bases from V and 5 bases from J, with 12 bases between.